This T cell receptor (delta chain) was documented in a study of gamma-delta T cells after stem cell transplantation. There are a few counts of this clone. The junction and the germline gene differ at one end; a read error may be behind it. TCRdb reprocessed the RT-PCR reads through CATT. The profile shows under 4,500 delta-chain clones, under 20% of them singletons. Germline V CDR1 and CDR2: GEAIGNYY, EKD. This CDR3 contains 16 residues. This chain links TRDV2 with TRDJ2; D possibly corresponds to TRDD1 (5 bases). The receptor was isolated from a human donor. It is not recorded whose cells these are; they may come from a transplant donor. The specimen sequenced was gamma-delta T cells. CDR3 sequence reads: CACDEIPGPLAAQLFF. CDR3 DNA: TGTGCCTGTGATGAAATCCCTGGCCCTTTGGCAGCACAACTCTTCTTT.